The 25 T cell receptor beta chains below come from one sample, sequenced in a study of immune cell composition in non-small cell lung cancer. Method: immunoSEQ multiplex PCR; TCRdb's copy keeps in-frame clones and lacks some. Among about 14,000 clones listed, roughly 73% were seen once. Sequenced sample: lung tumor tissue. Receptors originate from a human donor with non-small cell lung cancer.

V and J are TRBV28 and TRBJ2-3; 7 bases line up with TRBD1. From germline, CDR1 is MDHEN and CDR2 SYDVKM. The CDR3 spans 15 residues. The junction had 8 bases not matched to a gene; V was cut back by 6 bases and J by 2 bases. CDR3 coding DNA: TGTGCCAGCAGCCTCCGGGGACAGCACACAGATACGCAGTATTTT. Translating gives CASSLRGQHTDTQYF.

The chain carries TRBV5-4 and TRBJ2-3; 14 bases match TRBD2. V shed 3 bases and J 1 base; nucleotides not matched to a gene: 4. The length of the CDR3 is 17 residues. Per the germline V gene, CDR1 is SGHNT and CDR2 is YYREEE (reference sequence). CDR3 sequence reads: CASSSGLAGVGTDTQYF. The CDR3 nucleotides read TGTGCCAGCAGCTCGGGACTAGCGGGGGTGGGCACAGATACGCAGTATTTT. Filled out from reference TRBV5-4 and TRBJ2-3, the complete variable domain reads ETGVTQSPTHLIKTRGQQVTLRCSSQSGHNTVSWYQQALGQGPQFIFQYYREEENGRGNFPPRFSGLQFPNYSSELNVNALELDDSALYLCASSSGLAGVGTDTQYFGPGTRLTVL.

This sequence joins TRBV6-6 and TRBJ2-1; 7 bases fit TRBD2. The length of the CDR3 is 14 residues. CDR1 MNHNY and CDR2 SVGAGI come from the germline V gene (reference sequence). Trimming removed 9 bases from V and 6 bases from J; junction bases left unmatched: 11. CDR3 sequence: CASSWEGKFNEQFF. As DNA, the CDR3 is TGTGCCAGTTCGTGGGAGGGGAAGTTCAATGAGCAGTTCTTC.

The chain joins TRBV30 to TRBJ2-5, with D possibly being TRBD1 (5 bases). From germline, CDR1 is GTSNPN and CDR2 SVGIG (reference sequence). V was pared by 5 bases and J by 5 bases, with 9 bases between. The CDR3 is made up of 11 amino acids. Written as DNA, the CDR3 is TGTGCCTGGGGACAAGGGGAGACCCAGTACTTC. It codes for CAWGQGETQYF.

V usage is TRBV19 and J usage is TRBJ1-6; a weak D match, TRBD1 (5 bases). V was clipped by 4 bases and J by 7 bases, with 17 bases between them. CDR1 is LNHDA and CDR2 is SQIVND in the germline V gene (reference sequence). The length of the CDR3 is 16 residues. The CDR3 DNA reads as TGTGCCAGTAGTAGACAAGACAGAGCTTTAAATTCACCCCTCCACTTT. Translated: CASSRQDRALNSPLHF.

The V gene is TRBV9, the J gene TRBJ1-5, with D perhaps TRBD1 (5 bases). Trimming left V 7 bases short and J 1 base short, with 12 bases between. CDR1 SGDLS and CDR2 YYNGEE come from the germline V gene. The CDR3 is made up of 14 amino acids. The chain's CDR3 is CASSRRGSNQPQHF. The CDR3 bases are TGTGCCAGCTCCCGACGGGGGAGCAATCAGCCCCAGCATTTT.

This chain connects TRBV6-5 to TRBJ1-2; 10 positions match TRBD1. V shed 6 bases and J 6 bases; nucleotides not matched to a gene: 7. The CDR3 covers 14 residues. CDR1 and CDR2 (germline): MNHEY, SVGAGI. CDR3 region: CASSSDRGRDGYTF. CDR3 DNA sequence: TGTGCCAGCAGCTCTGACAGGGGGCGAGATGGCTACACCTTC.

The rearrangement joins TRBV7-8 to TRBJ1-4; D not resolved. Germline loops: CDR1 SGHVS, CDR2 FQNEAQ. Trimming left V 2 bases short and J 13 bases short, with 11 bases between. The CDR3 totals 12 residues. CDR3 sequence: CASSLNTGALFF. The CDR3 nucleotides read TGTGCCAGCAGCTTAAATACGGGAGCACTGTTTTTT.

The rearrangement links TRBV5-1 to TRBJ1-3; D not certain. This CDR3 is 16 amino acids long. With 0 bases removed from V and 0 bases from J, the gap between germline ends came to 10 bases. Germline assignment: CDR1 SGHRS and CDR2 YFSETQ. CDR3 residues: CASSLAVPSSGNTIYF. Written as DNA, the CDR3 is TGCGCCAGCAGCTTGGCCGTGCCGAGCTCTGGAAACACCATATATTTT.

The CDR3 coding sequence is TGCGCCAGCAGCCAAGATACGGACGGGAGAGGCTACACCTTC. Translation gives CASSQDTDGRGYTF. This chain links TRBV4-3 with TRBJ1-2; D is uncertain. Germline values: CDR1 LGHNA, CDR2 YSLEER. The V gene lost 0 bases and the J gene lost 8 bases, with 13 bases spanning the gap. This CDR3 spans 14 amino acids.

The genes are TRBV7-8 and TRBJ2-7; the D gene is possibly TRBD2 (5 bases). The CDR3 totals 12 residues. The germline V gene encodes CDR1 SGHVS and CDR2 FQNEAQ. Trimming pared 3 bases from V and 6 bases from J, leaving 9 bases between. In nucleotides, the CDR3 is TGTGCCAGCAGCTTCGAAGGGAGCGAGCAGTACTTC. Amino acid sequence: CASSFEGSEQYF. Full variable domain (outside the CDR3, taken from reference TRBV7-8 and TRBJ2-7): GAGVSQSPRYKVAKRGQDVALRCDPISGHVSLFWYQQALGQGPEFLTYFQNEAQLDKSGLPSDRFFAERPEGSVSTLKIQRTQQEDSAVYLCASSFEGSEQYFGPGTRLTVT.

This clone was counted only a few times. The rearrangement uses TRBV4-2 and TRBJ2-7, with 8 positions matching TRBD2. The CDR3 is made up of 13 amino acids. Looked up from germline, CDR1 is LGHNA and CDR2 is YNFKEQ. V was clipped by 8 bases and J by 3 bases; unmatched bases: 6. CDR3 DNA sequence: TGTGCCAGCGCGGGGGGAATGAGCTACGAGCAGTACTTC. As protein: CASAGGMSYEQYF.

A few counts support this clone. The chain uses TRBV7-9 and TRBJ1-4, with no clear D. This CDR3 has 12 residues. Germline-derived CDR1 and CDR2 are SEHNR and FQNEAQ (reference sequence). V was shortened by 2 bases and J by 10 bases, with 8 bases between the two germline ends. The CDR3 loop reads CASSLSSGKLFF. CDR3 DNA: TGTGCCAGCAGCTTAAGCTCTGGAAAACTGTTTTTT.

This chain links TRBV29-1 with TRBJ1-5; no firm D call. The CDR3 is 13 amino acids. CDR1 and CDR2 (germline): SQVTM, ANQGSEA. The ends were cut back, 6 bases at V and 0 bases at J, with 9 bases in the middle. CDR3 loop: CSVGTSSNQPQHF. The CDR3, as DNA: TGCAGCGTGGGTACTAGTAGCAATCAGCCCCAGCATTTT.

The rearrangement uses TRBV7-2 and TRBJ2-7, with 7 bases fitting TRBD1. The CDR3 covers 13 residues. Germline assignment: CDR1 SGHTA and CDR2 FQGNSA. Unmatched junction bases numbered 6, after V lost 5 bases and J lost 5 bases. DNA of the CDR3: TGTGCCAGCAGCCCTGTGACAGGGAACGAGCAGTACTTC. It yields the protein CASSPVTGNEQYF.

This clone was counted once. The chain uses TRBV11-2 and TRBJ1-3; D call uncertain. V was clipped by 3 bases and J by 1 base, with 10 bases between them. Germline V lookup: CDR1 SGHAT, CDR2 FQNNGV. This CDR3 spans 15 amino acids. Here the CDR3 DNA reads TGTGCCAGCAGCTTGGACTTTCTATCTGGAAACACCATATATTTT. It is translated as CASSLDFLSGNTIYF.

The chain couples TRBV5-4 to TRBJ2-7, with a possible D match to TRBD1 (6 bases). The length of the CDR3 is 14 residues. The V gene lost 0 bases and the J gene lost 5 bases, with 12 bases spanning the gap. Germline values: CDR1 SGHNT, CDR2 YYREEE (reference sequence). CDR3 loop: CASSLDRTVHEQYF. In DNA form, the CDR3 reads TGTGCCAGCAGCTTGGACAGGACAGTTCACGAGCAGTACTTC.

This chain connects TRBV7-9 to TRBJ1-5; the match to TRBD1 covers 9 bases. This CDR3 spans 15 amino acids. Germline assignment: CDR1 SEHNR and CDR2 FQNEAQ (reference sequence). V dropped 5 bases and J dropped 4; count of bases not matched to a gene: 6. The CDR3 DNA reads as TGTGCCAGCAGCCGGGACAGGGATGGGAATCAGCCCCAGCATTTT. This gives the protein CASSRDRDGNQPQHF. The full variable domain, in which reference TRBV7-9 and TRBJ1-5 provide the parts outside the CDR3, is DTGVSQNPRHKITKRGQNVTFRCDPISEHNRLYWYRQTLGQGPEFLTYFQNEAQLEKSRLLSDRFSAERPKGSFSTLEIQRTEQGDSAMYLCASSRDRDGNQPQHFGDGTRLSIL.

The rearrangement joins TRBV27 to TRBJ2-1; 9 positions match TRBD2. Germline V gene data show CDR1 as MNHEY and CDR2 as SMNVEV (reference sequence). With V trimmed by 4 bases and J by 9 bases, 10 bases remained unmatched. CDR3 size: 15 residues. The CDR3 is CASSSLAGLSAEQFF. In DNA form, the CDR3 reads TGTGCCAGCAGTTCCCTAGCGGGACTTTCGGCTGAGCAGTTCTTC.

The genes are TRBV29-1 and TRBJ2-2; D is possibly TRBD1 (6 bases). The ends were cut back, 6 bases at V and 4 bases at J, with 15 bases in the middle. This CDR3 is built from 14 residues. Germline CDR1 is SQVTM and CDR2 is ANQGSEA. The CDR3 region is CSVVLQGSTGELFF. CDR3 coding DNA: TGCAGCGTCGTACTTCAGGGGAGCACCGGGGAGCTGTTTTTT.

CDR3 residues: CASSLSGVSGETQYF. The CDR3 region has the DNA TGCGCCAGCAGCTTGTCAGGGGTAAGCGGAGAGACCCAGTACTTC. The rearrangement uses TRBV5-1 and TRBJ2-5; a weak D match, TRBD1 (6 bases). The V gene lost 1 base and the J gene lost 4 bases, with 14 bases spanning the gap. The germline V gene encodes CDR1 SGHRS and CDR2 YFSETQ. The CDR3 is made up of 15 amino acids.

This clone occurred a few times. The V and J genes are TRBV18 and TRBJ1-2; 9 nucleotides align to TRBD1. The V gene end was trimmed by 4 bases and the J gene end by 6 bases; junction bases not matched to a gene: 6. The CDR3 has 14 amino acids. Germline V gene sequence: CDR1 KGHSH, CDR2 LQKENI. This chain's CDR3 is CASSLPGQGNGYTF. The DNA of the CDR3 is TGTGCCAGCTCACTCCCGGGACAGGGAAATGGCTACACCTTC.

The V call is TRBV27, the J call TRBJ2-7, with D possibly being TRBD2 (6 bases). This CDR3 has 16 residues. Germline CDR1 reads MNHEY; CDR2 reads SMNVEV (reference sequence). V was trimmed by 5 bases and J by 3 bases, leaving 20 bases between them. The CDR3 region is CASSPKLRDWNYEQYF. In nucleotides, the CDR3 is TGTGCCAGCAGTCCTAAACTTCGGGACTGGAACTACGAGCAGTACTTC.

The chain's CDR3 is CAISPEWVGGEQFF. In DNA, the CDR3 is TGTGCCATCAGTCCTGAATGGGTAGGGGGTGAGCAGTTCTTC. The chain employs TRBV10-3 and TRBJ2-1; perhaps TRBD1 as D (6 bases). This CDR3 spans 14 amino acids. CDR1 is ENHRY, CDR2 SYGVKD, per germline. V was trimmed by 5 bases and J by 9 bases, leaving 17 bases between them.

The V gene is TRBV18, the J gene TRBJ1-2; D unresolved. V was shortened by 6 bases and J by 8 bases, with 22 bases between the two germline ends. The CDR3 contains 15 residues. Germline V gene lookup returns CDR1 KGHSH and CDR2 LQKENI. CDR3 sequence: CASSPSHTAARGYTF. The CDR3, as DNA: TGTGCCAGCTCCCCGAGCCACACAGCCGCCCGCGGCTACACCTTC.